This entry concerns a single T cell receptor (beta chain). Its antigen remains unidentified. This record comes from a study of cytomegalovirus exposure and HLA in healthy donors. Study-wide points: Rare TCR sequences dominated, though some public TCRs recurred in many donors. Some V segments (TRBV6-2 and TRBV6-3 among them) were excluded as indistinguishable.

With 60 Vbeta and 13 Jbeta primers, the PCR was carried out. Sequenced by immunoSEQ multiplex PCR; TCRdb stores in-frame clones only, minus some. The data contain some 130,000 clones, around 83% of them singletons. Germline V gives CDR1 LNHDA, CDR2 SQIVND (reference sequence). With V trimmed by 2 bases and J by 3 bases, 7 bases remained unmatched. The CDR3 extends over 15 amino acids. When sampled, the donors appeared nominally healthy, though they likely had unrecorded immune exposures. The receptor comes from a woman in her forties or fifties in good health and CMV-seropositive. The chain combines TRBV19 with TRBJ2-7; TRBD2 matches at 7 bases. Input material: PBMCs. CDR3 nucleotides: TGTGCCAGTAGTATAATTGGACTAGTGGGCTACGAGCAGTACTTC. Translated: CASSIIGLVGYEQYF. Drawing the rest from reference TRBV19 and TRBJ2-7, the complete variable domain is DGGITQSPKYLFRKEGQNVTLSCEQNLNHDAMYWYRQDPGQGLRLIYYSQIVNDFQKGDIAEGYSVSREKKESFPLTVTSAQKNPTAFYLCASSIIGLVGYEQYFGPGTRLTVT.